Each of the 3 T cell receptor beta chains below was sequenced from the same sample in a study of cytotoxic CD8 clonotypes in ibrutinib-treated CLL. Generated by immunoSEQ multiplex PCR, the TCRdb table keeps only in-frame clones and is missing some. The sample has about 76,000 clones, around 83% seen once. This specimen was PBMCs, taken before ibrutinib treatment. These receptors were taken from a human donor with chronic lymphocytic leukemia.

The rearrangement uses TRBV28 and TRBJ2-3; a weak D match, TRBD1 (7 bases). CDR3 size: 15 residues. Trimming pared 3 bases from V and 6 bases from J, leaving 16 bases between. The germline CDR1 and CDR2 sequences are MDHEN and SYDVKM. CDR3 in amino acids: CASSFQGGSVDTQYF. The CDR3 DNA reads as TGTGCCAGCAGTTTCCAGGGGGGAAGTGTGGATACGCAGTATTTT.

The V gene is TRBV7-9, the J gene TRBJ2-3; 10 bases map to TRBD1. V shed 6 bases, J shed 2 bases, and the junction held 8 bases outside the gene matches. The CDR3 length is 16 residues. CDR1 and CDR2 from the germline V gene are SEHNR and FQNEAQ (reference sequence). The DNA for the CDR3 is TGTGCCAGCAGTTCTGACAGGGGGCATATCACAGATACGCAGTATTTT. The encoded protein is CASSSDRGHITDTQYF.

The chain recombines TRBV6-5 with TRBJ2-7, with 7 positions matching TRBD1. CDR1 and CDR2 (germline): MNHEY, SVGAGI. The CDR3 is 14 residues long. V was pared by 3 bases and J by 4 bases, with 6 bases of the junction left unmatched. The CDR3 loop is CASSYVTGVYEQYF. DNA for the CDR3: TGTGCCAGCAGTTATGTAACAGGGGTATACGAGCAGTACTTC.